These 27 T cell receptor delta chains were all obtained from the same sample, sequenced in a study of gamma-delta chains in newborns, infants, children. TCRdb fed the reads into CATT to redo clone calling. The sample carries approximately 7,000 delta-chain clones, 2% to 2.5% recorded once. The sample consisted of blood. The receptors shown here come from a child who was a newborn, infant or young child, either healthy, febrile or measles-vaccinated (not recorded which).

Only a few counts were recorded for this clone. The amino acid sequence in TCRdb belongs to a much larger clone and departs from this DNA's translation at residue 8, likely a sequencing read error; the sequence shown is translated from the DNA. The chain is built from TRDV2 and TRDJ3; possibly TRDD3 for D (6 bases). Germline CDR1 reads GEAIGNYY; CDR2 reads EKD. The CDR3 has 18 amino acids. V was shortened by 1 base and J by 0 bases, with 12 bases between the two germline ends. CDR3 nucleotide sequence: TGTGCCTGTGACACGCTGGGGACAAGCTCCTGGGACACCCGACAGATGTTTTTC. Amino acid sequence: CACDTLGTSSWDTRQMFF.

The table lists this clone with a few counts. The translation of this DNA and the TCRdb protein of a much larger clone differ at residue 17, probably owing to a read error; the protein shown here is translated from the DNA. Here the CDR3 reads CACDKILGDSSWDTRQTFF. The CDR3 nucleotides are TGTGCCTGTGACAAAATACTGGGGGATAGCTCCTGGGACACCCGACAGACGTTTTTC. The chain combines TRDV2 with TRDJ3; 11 nucleotides agree with TRDD3. The CDR3 runs 19 residues. Germline V lookup: CDR1 GEAIGNYY, CDR2 EKD.

On this clone: A much larger clone differs from this one at a single base, so this may be a read error. Other DNA sequences in this specimen translate into the identical CDR3. The V and J genes are TRDV2 and TRDJ3; 12 nucleotides match TRDD3. V lost 3 bases, J lost 7 bases, and 9 bases stayed unmatched. This CDR3 has 18 residues. Looked up from germline, CDR1 is GEAIGNYY and CDR2 is EKD. CDR3 sequence: CACDVLGDTEGDTRQMFF. CDR3 bases: TGTGCCTGTGACGTACTGGGGGATACAGAAGGAGACACCCGACAGATGTTTTTC.

To note about this clone: The translation of this DNA and the TCRdb protein of a much larger clone differ at residue 3, probably owing to a read error; the protein shown here is translated from the DNA. The rearrangement links TRDV2 to TRDJ1; D is perhaps TRDD3 (5 bases). Germline CDR1 GEAIGNYY, CDR2 EKD. This CDR3 is 15 amino acids long. The CDR3 is CARDTWEGSPDKLIF. In DNA form, the CDR3 reads TGTGCCCGTGACACATGGGAGGGATCCCCTGATAAACTCATCTTT.

About this clone: A read error may be the cause here, since a much bigger clone is one base away. Additional DNA sequences in this sample encode the identical CDR3. The V and J genes are TRDV2 and TRDJ2, with 8 bases that match TRDD3. Germline CDR1 and CDR2: GEAIGNYY and EKD. CDR3 size: 18 residues. Trimming removed 2 bases from V and 1 base from J; junction bases left unmatched: 11. Here the CDR3 reads CACDNVLLLGDLTAQLFF. The DNA for the CDR3 is TGTGCCTGTGACAACGTCCTTCTGCTGGGGGATTTGACAGCACAACTCTTCTTT.

This clone was found many times. A single base is all that separates this from a far larger clone, so a read error is likely. The V and J genes are TRDV2 and TRDJ1; 7 bases line up with TRDD3. The CDR3 is made up of 14 amino acids. Germline CDR1 is GEAIGNYY and CDR2 is EKD. V lost 3 bases and J lost 2; bases outside the gene matches: 5. CDR3 in DNA: TGTGCCTGTGACGTACCGGGGGATACCGATAAACTCATCTTT. Residues: CACDVPGDTDKLIF.

On this clone itself: A much bigger clone sits one base away, suggesting this may be a read error. This sample includes further DNA sequences coding for the same CDR3. The V gene is TRDV2, the J gene TRDJ3, with 9 nucleotides matching TRDD3. Germline CDR1 reads GEAIGNYY; CDR2 reads EKD. CDR3 length: 18 residues. CDR3 sequence reads: CACDTGGYSSWDTRQMFF. Written as DNA, the CDR3 is TGTGCCTGCGACACGGGGGGATACTCCTCCTGGGACACCCGACAGATGTTTTTC.

About this clone: A read error is possible here, since a much larger clone lies one base away. The chain recombines TRDV1 with TRDJ1; TRDD3 matches 8 bases. V dropped 5 bases and J dropped 0; count of bases not matched to a gene: 32. The CDR3 sequence is 24 residues long. Germline V lookup: CDR1 TSWWSYY, CDR2 QGS. CDR3 nucleotide sequence: TGTGCTCTTGGGCTACTAGCCTCCCTACGTGATTTGGGGGATGCCAGTACGTACACCGATAAACTCATCTTT. It yields the protein CALGLLASLRDLGDASTYTDKLIF.

The table lists this clone with a few counts. A single base separates this from a much larger clone, so it may be a read error. The CDR3 DNA sequence: TGTGCCTGTGACACCGATGATACGAAACTCATCTTT. This sequence encodes CACDTDDTKLIF. V and J are TRDV2 and TRDJ1, with D perhaps matching TRDD3 (6 bases). Trimming shortened V by 0 bases and J by 8 bases, and 9 bases separated the two germline ends. This CDR3 spans 12 amino acids. Per the germline V gene, CDR1 is GEAIGNYY and CDR2 is EKD.

By share, this clone ranks as medium-sized. This sequence joins TRDV1 and TRDJ1, with 13 bases identical to TRDD3. Looked up from germline, CDR1 is TSWWSYY and CDR2 is QGS. The CDR3 is made up of 21 amino acids. V gave up 4 bases and J gave up 2 bases; unmatched junction bases: 19. The CDR3 DNA reads TGTGCTCTTGGGGTCCCCCCTGGGGCACTGGGGGATACGGAGAGGACCGATAAACTCATCTTT. Its protein product is CALGVPPGALGDTERTDKLIF.

In regard to this clone: A far larger clone is one base from this, pointing to a likely read error. Other DNA sequences in this sample translate to the same CDR3. The chain carries TRDV2 and TRDJ3, with TRDD3 matching 12 bases. In germline, CDR1 is GEAIGNYY, CDR2 EKD. The CDR3 covers 18 residues. This chain's CDR3 is CACDSTGGYSWDTRQMFF. In DNA form, the CDR3 reads TGTGCCTGTGACAGTACTGGGGGATACTCCTGGGACACCCGACAAATGTTTTTC.

As regards this clone: The same CDR3 is also encoded by other DNA sequences in this sample. The chain is built from TRDV2 and TRDJ3; 10 nucleotides align to TRDD3. The CDR3 length is 20 residues. The germline CDR1 and CDR2 sequences are GEAIGNYY and EKD. The V segment lost 1 base and the J segment 0 bases; nucleotides outside the gene matches: 8. Here the CDR3 reads CACDTVLGDASSWDTRQMFF. CDR3 sequence (DNA): TGTGCCTGTGACACGGTACTGGGGGATGCGAGCTCCTGGGACACCCGACAGATGTTTTTC.

As for this clone: Given a far larger clone just one base away, this is likely a sequencing read error. Other DNA sequences in this specimen translate into the identical CDR3. The V call is TRDV2, the J call TRDJ3; 7 nucleotides align to TRDD3. There are 15 residues in the CDR3. Germline CDR1 reads GEAIGNYY; CDR2 reads EKD. The CDR3 DNA reads TGTGCCTGTGACTGGGGGACCTGGGACACCCGACAAATGTTTTTC. It translates to CACDWGTWDTRQMFF.

A remark on this clone: This likely reflects a read error, since a far larger clone is one base away. Other DNA sequences from this sample encode an identical CDR3 as well. The chain is built from TRDV2 and TRDJ3, with 7 bases aligning to TRDD3. This CDR3 has 18 residues. Germline V gene lookup returns CDR1 GEAIGNYY and CDR2 EKD. The CDR3 coding sequence is TGTGCCTGTGACACCTGGGGGACGAGCTCCTGGGACACCCGGCAGATGTTTTTC. Protein sequence: CACDTWGTSSWDTRQMFF.

This clone was detected a few times. The TCRdb record carries a much larger clone's protein, which differs from this DNA's translation at residue 3; a read error is the likely cause, and the protein listed here is the DNA translation. The chain combines TRDV2 with TRDJ3; 11 nucleotides match TRDD3. Germline V gene lookup returns CDR1 GEAIGNYY and CDR2 EKD. CDR3 length: 20 residues. The CDR3 here is CAYDTVMGDTGSWDTRQMFF. The CDR3 DNA sequence: TGTGCCTATGACACCGTGATGGGGGATACGGGTTCCTGGGACACCCGACAGATGTTTTTC.

Remarks on this clone: The protein TCRdb lists belongs to a much larger clone and differs from this DNA's translation at residue 10, which points to a read error; the protein shown is made from the DNA. The CDR3 loop reads CACDTVLGDVAWDTRQMFF. For the CDR3, the DNA is TGTGCCTGTGACACCGTGCTGGGGGATGTCGCCTGGGACACCCGACAGATGTTTTTC. The chain carries TRDV2 and TRDJ3, with 9 bases identical to TRDD3. The germline CDR1 and CDR2 sequences are GEAIGNYY and EKD. J lost 2 bases, V lost 0 bases, and 7 bases had no gene match. The CDR3 is 19 amino acids.

This clone was detected only a few times. At residue 10, TCRdb's protein is not the same as the translated DNA, so the protein here was read from the DNA. The J gene is TRDJ3, the V gene TRDV2; TRDD3 is a possible D gene (5 bases). The CDR3 has 17 amino acids. Looked up from germline, CDR1 is GEAIGNYY and CDR2 is EKD. CDR3 in DNA: TGTGCCTGTGATCTATACGCCCTCTCCTTGGACACCCGACAGATGTTTTTC. Translating gives CACDLYALSLDTRQMFF.

This clone showed up just a few times. This sequence may be a read error, since a much larger clone differs from it by one base. Different DNA sequences within this sample yield the same CDR3. The chain has TRDV1 and TRDJ1, with D perhaps TRDD3 (5 bases). This CDR3 has 15 amino acids. The germline V gene encodes CDR1 TSWWSYY and CDR2 QGS. CDR3: CALGDPLPYTDKLIF. CDR3 DNA sequence: TGTGCCCTTGGGGACCCTCTCCCATACACCGATAAACTCATCTTT.

This clone was counted a few times. TCRdb's entry gives the protein of a much larger clone, which mismatches this DNA's translation at residue 8, likely from a read error; the protein reported here is translated from the DNA. This chain connects TRDV2 to TRDJ3; TRDD3 matches at 7 bases. The CDR3 runs to 18 residues. Germline loops: CDR1 GEAIGNYY, CDR2 EKD. V was clipped by 0 bases and J by 2 bases; unmatched bases: 6. CDR3 residues: CACDTGGSLAWDTRQMFF. CDR3 nucleotide sequence: TGTGCCTGTGACACCGGGGGATCCTTGGCCTGGGACACCCGACAGATGTTTTTC.

This clone occurred a few times. It may be a read error: a sequence one base away is much more abundant. The rearrangement joins TRDV2 to TRDJ3; 10 nucleotides line up with TRDD3. CDR1 and CDR2 (germline): GEAIGNYY, EKD. With 3 bases clipped from V and 1 base from J, the junction kept 8 bases outside the gene matches. This CDR3 has 19 residues. CDR3 bases: TGTGCCTGTGACGGAACTGGGGGATTGATGTCCTGGGACACCCGACAGATGTTTTTC. Protein product: CACDGTGGLMSWDTRQMFF.

In regard to this clone: A far larger clone is only one base removed, so a read error is likely. The chain couples TRDV2 to TRDJ3; TRDD3 agrees at 9 bases. The CDR3 is 22 residues long. Germline CDR1 reads GEAIGNYY; CDR2 reads EKD. This CDR3 reads CARDTVKTGGHSSTWDTRQMFF. The CDR3 nucleotides read TGTGCCCGTGACACCGTTAAGACTGGGGGACACAGTTCTACCTGGGACACCCGACAGATGTTTTTC.

Comment on this clone: This clone may be a read error of a much larger clone one base away. Different DNA sequences within this sample yield the same CDR3. The rearrangement uses TRDV3 and TRDJ1; TRDD3 matches at 12 bases. CDR1 is TVYSNPD, CDR2 GDNSRS, per germline (reference sequence). This CDR3 has 19 amino acids. The CDR3 DNA reads as TGTGCCTTCCCTTCCTACGGTCGCTGGGGGATACGGTACACCGATAAGCTCATCTTT. Translation gives CAFPSYGRWGIRYTDKLIF.

This clone is medium-sized in the sample. Other DNA sequences in the same sample also yield this CDR3. The genes are TRDV2 and TRDJ2, with 11 bases that match TRDD3. With 2 bases clipped from V and 4 bases from J, the junction kept 2 bases outside the gene matches. In germline, CDR1 is GEAIGNYY, CDR2 EKD. The CDR3 is made up of 15 amino acids. CDR3 DNA: TGTGCCTGTGACATTCTGGGGGATACGACAGCACAACTCTTCTTT. As protein: CACDILGDTTAQLFF.

Points on this clone: This probably arose from a read error, given a far larger clone one base away. Other DNA sequences in the same sample also yield this CDR3. V usage is TRDV2 and J usage is TRDJ3; 9 positions agree with TRDD3. CDR1 is GEAIGNYY and CDR2 is EKD in the germline V gene. The CDR3 runs 18 residues. The CDR3, as DNA: TGTGCCTGCGACAGCTGGGGGATTAGCTCCTGGGACACCCGACAGATGTTTTTC. Its protein is CACDSWGISSWDTRQMFF.

This clone was detected a few times. A single base is all that separates this from a far larger clone, so a read error is likely. Other DNA variants within this sample encode the same CDR3. The gene calls are TRDV2 and TRDJ3, with D possibly being TRDD3 (5 bases). The CDR3 runs to 19 residues. Germline-derived CDR1 and CDR2 are GEAIGNYY and EKD. CDR3: CACDTVASSSSWDTRQMFF. DNA for the CDR3: TGTGCCTGTGACACCGTGGCGTCCTCAAGCTCCTGGGACACCCGGCAGATGTTTTTC.

By sample share, this clone is large (0.1 to 1%). Other DNA sequences in this specimen translate into the identical CDR3. This sequence joins TRDV2 and TRDJ2; 10 bases align to TRDD3. Germline V CDR1 and CDR2: GEAIGNYY, EKD. V dropped 4 bases and J dropped 5; count of bases not matched to a gene: 6. The CDR3 has 15 amino acids. CDR3 amino acids: CACDPLLGDTAQLFF. CDR3 in DNA: TGTGCCTGTGATCCCCTACTGGGGGATACAGCACAACTCTTCTTT.

This clone came up a few times. One end of the junction varies from germline; a read error may be responsible. The rearrangement uses TRDV2 and TRDJ1; D is possibly TRDD3 (5 bases). This CDR3 spans 19 amino acids. Germline assignment: CDR1 GEAIGNYY and CDR2 EKD. CDR3 sequence (DNA): TGTGCCTGTGAATGGTGTGGAGGCTGGGTGACCGCGTACACCGATAACCTCATCTTT. Translation gives CACEWCGGWVTAYTDNLIF.